The clone carrying this T cell receptor (beta chain) was counted only a few times. This record comes from a study of human T cells and chemical hapten exposure. The time point: patch test 1, 2 weeks after DPC sensitization. This sample's treatment: therapeutic diphenylcyclopropenone sensitization with weekly scalp DPC. TCRdb reanalysed the RACE reads using MiXCR and keeps one entry per CDR3 protein. The profile covers 150,000 to 200,000 distinct CDR3 sequences, with roughly 15% appearing a single time and less than 2% taken by the ten largest. Trimming left V 2 bases short and J 7 bases short, with 3 bases between. Germline loops: CDR1 SNHLY, CDR2 FYNNEI. This CDR3 has 12 amino acids.

This sequence originates from a woman in her twenties or thirties with alopecia areata. Some clones in this sample may be carry-over from other donors' samples. The source was whole blood, collected in connection with sensitization to the hapten diphenylcyclopropenone (DPC). The V and J genes are TRBV2 and TRBJ1-6, with D unclear. CDR3 nucleotide sequence: TGTGCCAGCAGTGAACCCAATTCACCCCTCCACTTT. The encoded protein is CASSEPNSPLHF.